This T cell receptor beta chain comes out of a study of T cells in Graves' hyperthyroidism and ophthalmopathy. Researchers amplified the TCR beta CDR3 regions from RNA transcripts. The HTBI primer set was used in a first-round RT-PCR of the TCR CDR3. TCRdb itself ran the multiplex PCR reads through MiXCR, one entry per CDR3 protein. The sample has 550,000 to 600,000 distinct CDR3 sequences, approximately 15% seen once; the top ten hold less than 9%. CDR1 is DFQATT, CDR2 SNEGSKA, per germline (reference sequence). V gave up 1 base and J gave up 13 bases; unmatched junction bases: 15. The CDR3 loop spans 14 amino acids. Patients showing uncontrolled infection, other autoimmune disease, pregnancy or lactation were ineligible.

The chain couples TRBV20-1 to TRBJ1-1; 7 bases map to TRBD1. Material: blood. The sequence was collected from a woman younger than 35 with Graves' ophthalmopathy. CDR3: CSARGLRDSGWGFF. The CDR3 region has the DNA TGCAGTGCTAGAGGACTCCGGGACAGTGGATGGGGTTTCTTT.